Below are 25 T cell receptor delta chains sequenced from a single sample in a study of γδ T cells in repeated Plasmodium falciparum infection. TCRdb used CATT to re-call clones from the multiplex PCR reads. The repertoire holds 40,000 to 55,000 delta-chain clones, with about 2% as singletons. Gammadelta T cells were flow-sorted from PBMC into Vgamma9/Vdelta2+ and Vdelta2-negative populations for bulk analysis. The specimen was gamma-delta T cells from blood. These receptor sequences come from a pool of human donors (malaria-infected and uninfected, not separated).

Worth noting for this clone: The protein in TCRdb stems from a much larger clone and differs at residue 5 from this DNA's translation, likely a read error; here the protein is translated from the DNA. The chain links TRDV1 to TRDJ1, with 8 bases aligning to TRDD3. Per the germline V gene, CDR1 is TSWWSYY and CDR2 is QGS. The CDR3 totals 15 residues. J was trimmed by 1 base and V by 7 bases; bases with no gene match: 8. Here the CDR3 reads CALAIGGSSTDKLIF. DNA for the CDR3: TGTGCTCTTGCAATTGGGGGATCGAGCACCGATAAACTCATCTTT.

There are a few counts of this clone. The amino acid sequence in TCRdb belongs to a much larger clone and departs from this DNA's translation at residue 9, likely a sequencing read error; the sequence shown is translated from the DNA. V gene TRDV2 combines with J gene TRDJ1; 8 bases align to TRDD3. As TCRdb names no J gene, one was assigned here on the basis of a DNA match to germline. This CDR3 has 17 amino acids. V was clipped by 6 bases and J by 2 bases; unmatched bases: 16. Germline V CDR1 and CDR2: GEAIGNYY, EKD. The CDR3 DNA reads TGTGCCTGTCAGGACTTACTGGGGGGGAAGTCGACCGATAAACTCATCTTT. Residues: CACQDLLGGKSTDKLIF.

Of note for this clone: A far larger clone is off by one base, so a read error is likely. This sample includes further DNA sequences coding for the same CDR3. V and J are TRDV2 and TRDJ3, with D tentatively TRDD3 (5 bases). No J segment appears in TCRdb, so it was assigned here by matching the sequence to germline. Germline V gives CDR1 GEAIGNYY, CDR2 EKD. This CDR3 is 18 amino acids long. In nucleotides, the CDR3 is TGTGCCTGTGACAAGGTACCCAATCTCTCCTGGGACACCCGGCAGATGTTTTTC. Its translation is CACDKVPNLSWDTRQMFF.

This clone was seen at least ten times. A far larger clone is a single base away, which makes a read error likely. At the DNA level, this CDR3 is encoded by other sequences in the same sample as well. This chain uses TRDV3 with TRDJ1; unclear D gene. The CDR3 extends over 14 amino acids. The germline V gene has CDR1 TVYSNPD and CDR2 GDNSRS (reference sequence). CDR3 nucleotide sequence: TGTGCCTTTGAGCCCCCGACATACACCGACAAACTCATCTTT. Translation gives CAFEPPTYTDKLIF.

Remarks on this clone: Translating this DNA gives a protein that differs at residue 16 from the TCRdb one, which belongs to a much larger clone; a read error is likely, and the protein shown is this translation. V gene TRDV1 combines with J gene TRDJ1, with D possibly being TRDD2 or TRDD3 (7 bases each). Since TCRdb gives no J gene, matching the DNA to germline was used here to assign it. The CDR3 length is 22 residues. The germline CDR1 and CDR2 sequences are TSWWSYY and QGS. V gave up 4 bases and J gave up 1 base, with 34 bases separating them. This CDR3 reads CALGALGGFLTWGKPCTDKLIF. The CDR3 DNA sequence: TGTGCTCTTGGGGCCCTCGGAGGCTTCCTAACGTGGGGGAAGCCTTGCACCGATAAACTCATCTTT.

This clone was detected a few times. The TCRdb record carries a much larger clone's protein, which differs from this DNA's translation at residue 21; a read error is the likely cause, and the protein listed here is the DNA translation. No J gene was named, though the V gene is TRDV1; TRDD3, the table's D call, lacks a check against the DNA. Looked up from germline, CDR1 is TSWWSYY and CDR2 is QGS. This CDR3 contains 23 residues. The CDR3, as DNA: TGTGCTCTTGGGGTTGACGTCTTCCTACCGGGGGGATACGCGGGCATCGGCACCGATAAATTCATCTTT. As protein: CALGVDVFLPGGYAGIGTDKFIF.

This clone was seen more than once but under ten times. A far larger clone is just one base off, so this is likely a read error. The same CDR3 can be traced to other DNA sequences in this sample. The chain carries TRDV3 and TRDJ1, with 12 bases matching TRDD3. TCRdb records no J gene; here it was assigned by comparing the DNA to germline. V shed 1 base and J 4 bases; nucleotides not matched to a gene: 37. Germline V gene sequence: CDR1 TVYSNPD, CDR2 GDNSRS (reference sequence). This CDR3 is built from 25 residues. The CDR3 here is CAFIPFLVKGYTGGYPPGVGDKLIF. Here the CDR3 DNA reads TGTGCCTTTATCCCTTTTTTAGTGAAGGGTTATACTGGGGGATACCCCCCGGGAGTTGGCGATAAACTCATCTTT. The full variable domain, with the rest looked up from reference TRDV3 and TRDJ1, is CDKVTQSSPDQTVASGSEVVLLCTYDTVYSNPDLFWYRIRPDYSFQFVFYGDNSRSEGADFTQGRFSVKHILTQKAFHLVISPVRTEDSATYYCAFIPFLVKGYTGGYPPGVGDKLIFGKGTRVTVEP.

This clone was observed a few times. The TCRdb protein, from a much larger clone, departs from this DNA's translation at residue 3, likely by read error; the protein shown derives from the DNA. The rearrangement links TRDV3 to TRDJ1, with 10 bases lining up with TRDD3. Since TCRdb gives no J gene, matching the DNA to germline was used here to assign it. J gave up 2 bases and V 5 bases, and 29 bases lay outside the gene matches. The CDR3 spans 21 residues. Germline values: CDR1 TVYSNPD, CDR2 GDNSRS (reference sequence). The CDR3 sequence is CAIAWPSSPYWGILPTDKLIF. In nucleotides, the CDR3 is TGTGCCATAGCTTGGCCTTCCTCCCCGTACTGGGGGATCCTTCCTACCGATAAACTCATCTTT.

Turning to this clone: Translating this DNA gives a protein that differs at residue 3 from the TCRdb one, which belongs to a much larger clone; a read error is likely, and the protein shown is this translation. V and J are TRDV1 and TRDJ1, with D perhaps TRDD2 or TRDD3 (8 bases each). The J gene was missing in TCRdb and was found by matching the end of the DNA to germline. Germline V gene data show CDR1 as TSWWSYY and CDR2 as QGS. The CDR3 sequence is 22 residues long. The CDR3 protein is CAPGELLPTPLYWGADTDKLIF. CDR3 coding DNA: TGTGCTCCTGGGGAACTACTTCCTACGCCACTGTACTGGGGGGCTGACACCGATAAACTCATCTTT.

At least ten counts were recorded for this clone. The chain employs TRDV1 and TRDJ1; D is ambiguous. Looked up from germline, CDR1 is TSWWSYY and CDR2 is QGS. The CDR3 has 18 residues. V lost 3 bases and J 3 bases, leaving 23 bases between the germline ends. CDR3 sequence reads: CALGDPNLPDSCADKLIF. As DNA, the CDR3 is TGTGCTCTTGGGGACCCTAATCTCCCGGACAGCTGCGCCGATAAACTCATCTTT.

This clone was counted only a few times. The TCRdb record carries a much larger clone's protein, which differs from this DNA's translation at residue 4; a read error is the likely cause, and the protein listed here is the DNA translation. The CDR3 coding sequence is TGTGCTCTTAGGGAACCCCCGGGATTCATACTGGGGGATACGGTTCGTACCGATAAACTCATCTTT. It encodes CALREPPGFILGDTVRTDKLIF. The chain recombines TRDV1 with TRDJ1; 13 positions match TRDD3. Germline matching of the DNA provided the J gene here, since TCRdb leaves it blank. Germline V gene sequence: CDR1 TSWWSYY, CDR2 QGS. The CDR3 has 22 residues.

Remarks on this clone: This DNA translates differently at residue 20 from the TCRdb protein, which is that of a much larger clone; a read error is likely, and the protein shown is the DNA's own translation. No J gene was named, though the V gene is TRDV1; the DNA was not used to check the table's D call, TRDD3. The CDR3 length is 21 residues. Germline CDR1 and CDR2: TSWWSYY and QGS. The CDR3 region has the DNA TGTGCTCTTGGGGAGCCCACTAAGGTGGGGGCTGGCCCCATTTACACCGATAAACTCACCTTT. This gives the protein CALGEPTKVGAGPIYTDKLTF.

This clone has more than one count but fewer than ten. This DNA's translation and the protein TCRdb lists, from a much larger clone, do not match at residue 18, likely due to a read error; the protein shown is translated from the DNA. The V gene is TRDV1, the J gene TRDJ1, with 10 positions matching TRDD3. CDR3 length equals 21 residues. CDR1 is TSWWSYY and CDR2 is QGS in the germline V gene. The CDR3 coding sequence is TGTGCTCTTGGGGTCCGGCTTCCTAACGGGGGATACGCCTCGTACACCGATAACCTCATCTTT. Translating gives CALGVRLPNGGYASYTDNLIF.

As concerns this clone: The amino acid sequence in TCRdb belongs to a much larger clone and departs from this DNA's translation at residue 12, likely a sequencing read error; the sequence shown is translated from the DNA. V and J are TRDV1 and TRDJ1; TRDD3 matches at 9 bases. No J gene is reported in TCRdb; it was inferred here by comparing the DNA with germline. Germline V gene data show CDR1 as TSWWSYY and CDR2 as QGS. V trimming: 3 bases; J trimming: 0 bases; junction bases outside the gene matches: 26. This CDR3 is built from 23 residues. The CDR3 bases are TGTGCTCTTGGGGACCCGACCCCATCCCGTACTAGGGGATACGCGGGGTACACCGATAAACTCATCTTT. Translation: CALGDPTPSRTRGYAGYTDKLIF.

About this clone: The amino acid sequence in TCRdb belongs to a much larger clone and departs from this DNA's translation at residue 10, likely a sequencing read error; the sequence shown is translated from the DNA. V usage is TRDV2 and J usage is TRDJ1; 10 bases map to TRDD3. TCRdb supplies no J gene; here it was assigned by aligning the nucleotide sequence to germline. The trim removed 4 bases at V and 0 bases at J, leaving 16 bases unmatched. CDR1 is GEAIGNYY and CDR2 is EKD in the germline V gene. CDR3 size: 19 residues. The DNA of the CDR3 is TGTGCCTGTGAGACAATTACTGGGGGATGCACCGGAGACACCGATAAACTCATCTTT. This sequence encodes CACETITGGCTGDTDKLIF.

This clone appeared many times. A read error is likely here: a far larger clone is one base away. Other DNA sequences in the sample encode the same CDR3. The V call is TRDV1, the J call TRDJ1; 8 bases map to TRDD3. The J gene comes from matching the DNA to germline here; TCRdb lacks it. The CDR3 is 23 amino acids. Germline V lookup: CDR1 TSWWSYY, CDR2 QGS. V shed 4 bases and J 5 bases; nucleotides not matched to a gene: 33. The CDR3 sequence: CALGVPSIPFHSTGGRAQDKLIF. In DNA form, the CDR3 reads TGTGCTCTTGGGGTTCCGTCTATCCCCTTCCACAGTACTGGGGGGCGAGCCCAGGATAAACTCATCTTT.

Concerning this clone: The protein TCRdb lists belongs to a much larger clone and differs from this DNA's translation at residue 19, which points to a read error; the protein shown is made from the DNA. The rearrangement uses TRDV1 and TRDJ1; a possible D gene is TRDD3 (6 bases). The J gene is not listed in TCRdb, so it was assigned here from a DNA match to germline. The germline V gene encodes CDR1 TSWWSYY and CDR2 QGS. The CDR3 consists of 23 residues. Here the CDR3 reads CALGDHEGPGVKLRWGYTGKLIF. The CDR3 region has the DNA TGTGCTCTTGGGGACCACGAGGGTCCGGGGGTCAAACTCAGGTGGGGGTACACCGGTAAACTCATCTTT.

Details on this clone: Given a far larger clone just one base away, this is likely a sequencing read error. Other DNA sequences from this sample encode an identical CDR3 as well. The chain links TRDV2 to TRDJ1, with 11 positions matching TRDD3. The J gene is not listed in TCRdb, so it was assigned here from a DNA match to germline. The CDR3 sequence is 21 residues long. J gave up 0 bases and V 0 bases, and 17 bases lay outside the gene matches. CDR1 and CDR2 (germline): GEAIGNYY, EKD. The CDR3 DNA sequence: TGTGCCTGTGACACCGAAAGAGTTCTTACTGGGGGATATCCGTACACCGATAAACTCATCTTT. The encoded protein is CACDTERVLTGGYPYTDKLIF.

This clone was detected many times. Just one base apart from a much larger clone, this may be a read error. The chain employs TRDV1 and TRDJ1; 9 bases fit TRDD3. No J segment appears in TCRdb, so it was assigned here by matching the sequence to germline. The CDR3 has 16 residues. Germline V CDR1 and CDR2: TSWWSYY, QGS. The CDR3 spells CALGYRWGIWGDKLIF. As DNA, the CDR3 is TGTGCCCTTGGATACAGATGGGGGATATGGGGAGATAAACTCATCTTT.

The table lists this clone with many counts. TCRdb's entry gives the protein of a much larger clone, which mismatches this DNA's translation at residue 9, likely from a read error; the protein reported here is translated from the DNA. The chain combines TRDV3 with TRDJ1, with 7 bases lining up with TRDD3. CDR3 length: 24 residues. The trim removed 5 bases at V and 1 base at J, leaving 40 bases unmatched. The germline V gene has CDR1 TVYSNPD and CDR2 GDNSRS (reference sequence). CDR3 DNA sequence: TGTGCCCATGGGGTCTCCTTTTTACACTGGGGACTAACAAGGGTTCGATCTTGCACCGATAAACTCATCTTT. As protein: CAHGVSFLHWGLTRVRSCTDKLIF.

Many counts were recorded for this clone. This DNA translates differently at residue 7 from the TCRdb protein, which is that of a much larger clone; a read error is likely, and the protein shown is the DNA's own translation. The V gene call reads TRAV38-2/DV8; no J gene was called; whether TRDD3, the table's D call, matches the DNA was not checked. This CDR3 is built from 20 residues. Germline values: CDR1 TSESDYY, CDR2 QEAYKQQN. CDR3 nucleotides: TGTGCTTACGGAGGGAGCCCTCCTATGGCCATGAACTGGGGGATACGAAGGCTCATCTTT. Encoded protein: CAYGGSPPMAMNWGIRRLIF.

This clone turned up a few times. The protein that TCRdb holds for this DNA derives from a much larger clone and differs from the translated DNA at residue 16, which likely indicates a read error; the protein shown here is translated from the DNA. This rearrangement joins TRDV1 to TRDJ1; perhaps D is TRDD2 or TRDD3 (6 bases each). Germline matching of the DNA provided the J gene here, since TCRdb leaves it blank. V lost 9 bases and J lost 1, with 42 bases in between. The CDR3 has 23 amino acids. Germline-derived CDR1 and CDR2 are TSWWSYY and QGS. The CDR3 region is CALTSNFLSNPYKRGGGTDKLIF. The CDR3 coding sequence is TGTGCTCTCACCAGCAACTTCCTCTCGAACCCGTATAAAAGAGGTGGGGGCACCGATAAACTCATCTTT.

This clone was counted only a few times. This likely came from a read error, as a far larger clone is one base away. This CDR3 is also generated by other DNA sequences in the sample. This chain links TRDV2 with TRDJ1; D not resolved. Trimming pared 7 bases from V and 0 bases from J, leaving 11 bases between. This CDR3 has 13 amino acids. Germline CDR1 is GEAIGNYY and CDR2 is EKD. This chain's CDR3 is CACDPMNTDKLIF. For the CDR3, the DNA is TGTGCCTGCGACCCCATGAACACCGATAAACTCATCTTT.

This clone was seen at least ten times. Only one base separates this from a far larger clonotype, so it likely reflects a read error. Different DNA sequences within this sample yield the same CDR3. The chain uses TRDV2 and TRDJ3; D is perhaps TRDD3 (6 bases). The J gene is absent in TCRdb and was assigned here via DNA matching to germline. The CDR3 runs to 18 residues. Per germline, CDR1 GEAIGNYY and CDR2 EKD. The CDR3 is CACDTVGIDSWDTRQMFF. CDR3 nucleotides: TGTGCCTGTGACACCGTGGGGATTGATTCCTGGGACACCCGGCAGATGTTTTTC.

Of note for this clone: TCRdb pairs this DNA with a much larger clone's protein that differs at residue 18, likely a read error; the protein shown was translated from the DNA. The rearrangement links TRDV1 to TRDJ1, with TRDD3 matching 11 bases. CDR3 length equals 26 residues. Per germline, CDR1 TSWWSYY and CDR2 QGS. V trimming: 1 base; J trimming: 6 bases; junction bases outside the gene matches: 37. CDR3 amino acids: CALGEPRRIPYWGIIGIRGPRHKLIF. CDR3 coding DNA: TGTGCTCTTGGGGAACCTAGACGCATCCCGTACTGGGGGATAATCGGGATCAGGGGGCCTCGTCATAAACTCATCTTT.